This record covers a single T cell receptor beta chain. The antigen is undetermined. The data belong to a study of CD4+ T cells in melanoma. Assay used: immunoSEQ multiplex PCR; TCRdb lists only in-frame clones, some missing. In the table there are fewer than 150,000 clones, over 90% of which are singletons. Study-level findings and limits: Neoantigen-specific CD4+ T cells in melanoma reportedly had diverse differentiation states. A reported correlation linked neoantigen-specific CD4+ T cells to CD8+, macrophage and B cell function.

V dropped 6 bases and J dropped 6 bases, with 20 bases sitting between them. CDR3 length: 15 residues. The germline V gene has CDR1 LNHNV and CDR2 YYDKDF (reference sequence). The chain joins TRBV15 to TRBJ1-2; tentative D call: TRBD1 (5 bases). This receptor was taken from a human donor with melanoma. Written as DNA, the CDR3 is TGTGCCACCAGACAGGTTGGGGCGTGGGGAAATGGCTACACCTTC. It yields the protein CATRQVGAWGNGYTF.